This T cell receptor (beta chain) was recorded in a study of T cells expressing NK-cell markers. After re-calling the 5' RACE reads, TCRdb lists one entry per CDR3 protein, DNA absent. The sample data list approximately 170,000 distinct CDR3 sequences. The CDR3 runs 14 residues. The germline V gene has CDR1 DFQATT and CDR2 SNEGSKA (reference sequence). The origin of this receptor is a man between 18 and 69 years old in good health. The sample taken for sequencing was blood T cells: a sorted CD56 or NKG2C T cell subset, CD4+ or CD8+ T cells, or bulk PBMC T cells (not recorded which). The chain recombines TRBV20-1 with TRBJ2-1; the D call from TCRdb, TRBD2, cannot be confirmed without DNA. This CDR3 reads CSAGFSGVSNEQFF.